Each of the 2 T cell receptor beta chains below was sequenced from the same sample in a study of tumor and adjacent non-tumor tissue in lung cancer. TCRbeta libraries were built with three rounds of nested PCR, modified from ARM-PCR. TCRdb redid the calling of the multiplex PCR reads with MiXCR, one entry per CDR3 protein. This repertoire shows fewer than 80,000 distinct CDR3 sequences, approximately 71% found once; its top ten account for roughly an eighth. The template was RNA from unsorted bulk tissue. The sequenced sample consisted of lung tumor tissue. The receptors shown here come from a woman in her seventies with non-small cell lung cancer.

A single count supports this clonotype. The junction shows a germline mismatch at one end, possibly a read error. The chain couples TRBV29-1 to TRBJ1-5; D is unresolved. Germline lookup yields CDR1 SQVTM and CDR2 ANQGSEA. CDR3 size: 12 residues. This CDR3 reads CSVEADNQSQHF. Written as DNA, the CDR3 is TGCAGCGTTGAAGCCGATAATCAGTCCCAACATTTT. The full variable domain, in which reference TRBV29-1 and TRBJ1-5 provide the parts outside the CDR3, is SAVISQKPSRDICQRGTSLTIQCQVDSQVTMMFWYRQQPGQSLTLIATANQGSEATYESGFVIDKFPISRPNLTFSTLTVSNMSPEDSSIYLCSVEADNQSQHFGDGTRLSIL.

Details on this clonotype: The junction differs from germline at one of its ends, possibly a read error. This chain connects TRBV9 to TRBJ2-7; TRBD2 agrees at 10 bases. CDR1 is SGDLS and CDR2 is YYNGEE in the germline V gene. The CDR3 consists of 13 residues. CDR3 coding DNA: TGTACCAGCAGCGTACTAGCGGGAAACGAGCAGTACTTC. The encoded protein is CTSSVLAGNEQYF.